The 29 T cell receptor beta chains in this list originate from one sample, sequenced in a study of response to subunit inactivated influenza vaccine (dated by TCRdb to the late 2010s). The library was obtained by RT-PCR. The instrument given in TCRdb is Illumina HiSeq 2500. TCRdb took the public reads, trimmed them with fastp at Q25, ran MiXCR for clone calling and kept in-frame beta chains. A single entry per CDR3 protein holds the most common genes and DNA from its merged rows. The table for this sample lists hundreds of thousands of distinct CDR3 sequences; about 11% of them were counted only once. The top ten hold 11% of the sample. These same data were also listed under a study on T cells expressing NK-cell markers. That second publication adds: The TCR beta cDNA libraries were made using 5'RACE template switching, a step that added both a universal primer site and unique molecular identifiers.

The source material was PBMCs from blood, sampled on the day of vaccination. The receptors were gathered from a man aged 50-60 years who received an inactivated influenza vaccine. Donor details come from another sample of the same person, matched by shared clones.

The CDR3, as DNA: TGTGCCAGCAGCGTAGACGGCGCCCGCTACGAGCAGTACTTC. This gives the protein CASSVDGARYEQYF. The chain recombines TRBV9 with TRBJ2-7; D uncertain. Germline CDR1 and CDR2: SGDLS and YYNGEE. The V gene lost 0 bases and the J gene lost 3 bases, with 10 bases spanning the gap. The CDR3 sequence is 14 residues long. The full variable domain, with the rest looked up from reference TRBV9 and TRBJ2-7, is DSGVTQTPKHLITATGQRVTLRCSPRSGDLSVYWYQQSLDQGLQFLIQYYNGEERAKGNILERFSAQQFPDLHSELNLSSLELGDSALYFCASSVDGARYEQYFGPGTRLTVT.

This clonotype was seen a few times. This chain joins TRBV5-1 and TRBJ2-5; D is undetermined. The CDR3 consists of 13 residues. Germline CDR1 and CDR2: SGHRS and YFSETQ. V was cut by 3 bases and J by 5 bases, with 11 bases left in between. This CDR3 is CASSWAPLETQYF. The CDR3 bases are TGCGCCAGCAGCTGGGCCCCTCTGGAGACCCAGTACTTC.

The table lists this clonotype with many counts. This chain uses TRBV12-3 or TRBV12-4 with TRBJ2-7, with D perhaps matching TRBD1 (5 bases). This CDR3 spans 13 amino acids. Trimming pared 3 bases from V and 6 bases from J, leaving 12 bases between. The DNA of the CDR3 is TGTGCCAGCAGTTTTCCAGGGTTTGGCGAGCAGTACTTC. Translated: CASSFPGFGEQYF.

The gene calls are TRBV28 and TRBJ2-2, with 7 nucleotides matching TRBD2. The germline gives CDR1 MDHEN, CDR2 SYDVKM. J was trimmed by 3 bases and V by 5 bases; bases with no gene match: 12. CDR3 length: 17 amino acids. For the CDR3, the DNA is TGTGCCAGCAGTCCGCTTCTAGGCGGGGGTTACACCGGGGAGCTGTTTTTT. Translation gives CASSPLLGGGYTGELFF.

V usage is TRBV6-2 or TRBV6-3 and J usage is TRBJ1-5; D may be TRBD1 (5 bases). CDR1 and CDR2 from the germline V gene are MNHEY and SVGEGT. CDR3 length: 15 residues. Trimming removed 8 bases from V and 4 bases from J, with 18 bases in between. The CDR3 DNA sequence: TGTGCCAGCGAGACCCGGGGCTCCCCTAATCAGCCCCAGCATTTT. It yields the protein CASETRGSPNQPQHF.

The chain has TRBV4-3 and TRBJ2-7; the match to TRBD1 covers 7 bases. In germline, CDR1 is LGHNA, CDR2 YSLEER. J was trimmed by 3 bases and V by 0 bases; bases with no gene match: 8. The CDR3 consists of 16 residues. CDR3: CASSQDERQGGYEQYF. CDR3 sequence (DNA): TGCGCCAGCAGCCAAGACGAAAGACAGGGTGGCTACGAGCAGTACTTC.

This clonotype was detected ten times or more. The chain combines TRBV11-2 with TRBJ2-7; D gene uncertain. CDR3 length equals 13 residues. The germline gives CDR1 SGHAT, CDR2 FQNNGV. V dropped 0 bases and J dropped 0 bases, with 3 bases sitting between them. DNA of the CDR3: TGTGCCAGCAGCTTAGACACCTCCTACGAGCAGTACTTC. It translates to CASSLDTSYEQYF. Drawing the rest from reference TRBV11-2 and TRBJ2-7, the complete variable domain is EAGVAQSPRYKIIEKRQSVAFWCNPISGHATLYWYQQILGQGPKLLIQFQNNGVVDDSQLPKDRFSAERLKGVDSTLKIQPAKLEDSAVYLCASSLDTSYEQYFGPGTRLTVT.

This clonotype turned up a few times. The chain is built from TRBV12-3 or TRBV12-4 and TRBJ1-1; D call uncertain. The CDR3 runs 13 residues. The V end was cut by 3 bases, the J end by 4 bases, with 9 bases between. The chain's CDR3 is CASSFTDGTEAFF. CDR3 in DNA: TGTGCCAGCAGTTTTACCGACGGCACTGAAGCTTTCTTT.

The chain employs TRBV20-1 and TRBJ2-5; TRBD2 matches 9 bases. The CDR3 length is 13 residues. V trimming: 1 base; J trimming: 13 bases; junction bases outside the gene matches: 10. Germline-derived CDR1 and CDR2 are DFQATT and SNEGSKA (reference sequence). The CDR3 spells CSARVTIAGVGYF. The CDR3, as DNA: TGCAGTGCTAGAGTAACTATAGCGGGAGTAGGGTACTTC.

V usage is TRBV11-2 and J usage is TRBJ2-5, with 7 bases lining up with TRBD1. The CDR3 has 14 amino acids. V lost 1 base, J lost 3 bases, and 2 bases stayed unmatched. Germline V lookup: CDR1 SGHAT, CDR2 FQNNGV. For the CDR3, the DNA is TGTGCCAGCAGCTTAGTTGGGACAGAAGAGACCCAGTACTTC. It encodes CASSLVGTEETQYF.

This clonotype was recorded many times. V is TRBV6-2 or TRBV6-3 and J is TRBJ2-7; no clear D gene. With 5 bases removed from V and 4 bases from J, the gap between germline ends came to 9 bases. Germline loops: CDR1 MNHEY, CDR2 SVGEGT. This CDR3 region has 12 residues. The CDR3 DNA reads TGTGCCAGCAGTCCGAACGGGTACGAGCAGTACTTC. It encodes CASSPNGYEQYF.

This clonotype was seen repeatedly, ten times or more. This chain uses TRBV12-3 or TRBV12-4 with TRBJ1-4, with D unclear. There are 13 residues in the CDR3. V lost 4 bases to trimming and J lost 13 bases, with 16 bases between them. The DNA for the CDR3 is TGTGCCAGCAGTTCCTCAACCCTGGGGATACTGTTTTTT. Its protein is CASSSSTLGILFF.

This clonotype has more than one count but fewer than ten. The rearrangement uses TRBV7-9 and TRBJ1-2; D not resolved. The CDR3 spans 16 residues. Per the germline V gene, CDR1 is SEHNR and CDR2 is FQNEAQ (reference sequence). V was pared by 1 base and J by 0 bases, with 12 bases between. CDR3: CASSLGPGNSNYGYTF. The CDR3 bases are TGTGCCAGCAGCTTAGGACCGGGAAATTCTAACTATGGCTACACCTTC. The entire variable domain, with the rest obtained from reference TRBV7-9 and TRBJ1-2, is as follows: DTGVSQNPRHKITKRGQNVTFRCDPISEHNRLYWYRQTLGQGPEFLTYFQNEAQLEKSRLLSDRFSAERPKGSFSTLEIQRTEQGDSAMYLCASSLGPGNSNYGYTFGSGTRLTVV.

The CDR3 DNA follows: TGCAGCGTTGAAGATCGTTGGGTAGGGTATAGCGGGAGAGTCTACAATGAGCAGTTCTTC. Its translation is CSVEDRWVGYSGRVYNEQFF. The rearrangement links TRBV29-1 to TRBJ2-1; 9 bases line up with TRBD2. Germline assignment: CDR1 SQVTM and CDR2 ANQGSEA. CDR3 size: 20 residues. The ends lost 0 bases at V and 3 bases at J; junction bases unmatched: 18.

This clonotype showed up just a few times. The chain combines TRBV14 with TRBJ2-7, with 9 bases identical to TRBD2. Trimming took 4 bases from V and 6 from J; bases not matched to a gene: 10. The CDR3 has 15 residues. CDR1 and CDR2 from the germline V gene are SGHDN and FVKESK. The CDR3 sequence: CASSPPGLAGIEQYF. The CDR3 region has the DNA TGTGCCAGCAGCCCCCCGGGGCTAGCGGGAATCGAGCAGTACTTC.

On this clonotype: A much more abundant neighbour one base away suggests this may be a read error. The chain carries TRBV4-3 and TRBJ2-1; D is possibly TRBD2 (5 bases). Germline CDR1 is LGHNA and CDR2 is YSLEER. The CDR3 loop spans 15 amino acids. V lost 0 bases and J lost 7, with 13 bases in between. CDR3 region: CASSQDHRTGNEQFF. As DNA, the CDR3 is TGCGCCAGCAGCCAAGATCACCGGACTGGGAATGAGCAGTTCTTC.

The chain joins TRBV7-9 to TRBJ2-5, with a possible D match to TRBD1 (6 bases). CDR3 size: 13 residues. Per the germline V gene, CDR1 is SEHNR and CDR2 is FQNEAQ (reference sequence). V was clipped by 1 base and J by 3 bases, with 6 bases between them. In DNA, the CDR3 is TGTGCCAGCAGCTTAGGGGACAAAGAGACCCAGTACTTC. Encoded protein: CASSLGDKETQYF. The entire variable domain, with the rest obtained from reference TRBV7-9 and TRBJ2-5, is as follows: DTGVSQNPRHKITKRGQNVTFRCDPISEHNRLYWYRQTLGQGPEFLTYFQNEAQLEKSRLLSDRFSAERPKGSFSTLEIQRTEQGDSAMYLCASSLGDKETQYFGPGTRLLVL.

This clonotype showed up just a few times. V usage is TRBV5-6 and J usage is TRBJ1-6; 9 positions agree with TRBD1. V lost 2 bases, J lost 8 bases, and 2 bases stayed unmatched. The CDR3 contains 14 residues. Germline V CDR1 and CDR2: SGHDT, YYEEEE. CDR3 amino acids: CASSLTGGDSPLHF. The CDR3 region has the DNA TGTGCCAGCAGCTTAACAGGGGGCGATTCACCCCTCCACTTT.

This rearrangement joins TRBV7-6 to TRBJ2-2; 12 positions match TRBD2. CDR1 is SGHVS, CDR2 FNYEAQ, per germline. The CDR3 is 16 amino acids. The V gene end was trimmed by 5 bases and the J gene end by 6 bases; junction bases not matched to a gene: 7. This chain's CDR3 is CASSLPSGGASGELFF. DNA of the CDR3: TGTGCCAGCAGCCTCCCTAGCGGGGGGGCTTCCGGGGAGCTGTTTTTT. Looking up the rest from reference TRBV7-6 and TRBJ2-2 gives the full variable domain: GAGVSQSPRYKVTKRGQDVALRCDPISGHVSLYWYRQALGQGPEFLTYFNYEAQQDKSGLPNDRFSAERPEGSISTLTIQRTEQRDSAMYRCASSLPSGGASGELFFGEGSRLTVL.

This clonotype was seen a few times. This sequence joins TRBV7-9 and TRBJ1-4; 7 bases match TRBD1. This CDR3 spans 13 amino acids. Germline V gene lookup returns CDR1 SEHNR and CDR2 FQNEAQ (reference sequence). With 8 bases clipped from V and 6 bases from J, the junction kept 6 bases outside the gene matches. This CDR3 is CASVQGMDEKLFF. The DNA for the CDR3 is TGTGCCAGCGTACAGGGGATGGATGAAAAACTGTTTTTT.

This clonotype was counted a few times. The V call is TRBV6-2 or TRBV6-3, the J call TRBJ2-7; D call uncertain. V lost 0 bases, J lost 2 bases, and 14 bases lay in between. This CDR3 region has 16 residues. Germline V gene data show CDR1 as MNHEY and CDR2 as SVGEGT. This CDR3 reads CASSYSKFSGPYEQYF. CDR3 in DNA: TGTGCCAGCAGTTACTCGAAGTTCTCCGGACCCTACGAGCAGTACTTC.

CDR3 sequence (DNA): TGCAGTGCTATAGGCGGGACGCCACAAGAGACCCAGTACTTC. Its translation: CSAIGGTPQETQYF. The gene calls are TRBV20-1 and TRBJ2-5; D may be TRBD2 (6 bases). The CDR3 extends over 14 amino acids. CDR1 is DFQATT, CDR2 SNEGSKA, per germline (reference sequence). Trimming removed 4 bases from V and 2 bases from J, with 14 bases in between.

The gene calls are TRBV27 and TRBJ1-1; 10 bases map to TRBD1. V was clipped by 5 bases and J by 6 bases; unmatched bases: 9. The length of the CDR3 is 15 residues. CDR1 and CDR2 (germline): MNHEY, SMNVEV (reference sequence). The DNA of the CDR3 is TGTGCCAGCAGTCCTGGGGACAGGGGCGGTGCTGAAGCTTTCTTT. Encoded protein: CASSPGDRGGAEAFF.

This chain joins TRBV30 and TRBJ1-1; possibly TRBD1 for D (5 bases). Trimming pared 2 bases from V and 1 base from J, leaving 11 bases between. Germline CDR1 reads GTSNPN; CDR2 reads SVGIG (reference sequence). This CDR3 is 14 amino acids long. CDR3 sequence: CAWSPPGENTEAFF. The CDR3 nucleotides read TGTGCCTGGAGTCCACCGGGGGAGAACACTGAAGCTTTCTTT.

The gene calls are TRBV12-3 or TRBV12-4 and TRBJ1-5; no definite D call. The CDR3 contains 16 residues. V was cut by 5 bases and J by 5 bases, with 19 bases left in between. CDR3 sequence: CASSPHPAVGDQPQHF. CDR3 DNA: TGTGCCAGCAGTCCGCACCCCGCCGTTGGCGATCAGCCCCAGCATTTT.

In its sample, this clonotype was seen a few times. The chain couples TRBV24-1 to TRBJ2-1; D ambiguous. This CDR3 is 15 amino acids long. The V end lost 6 bases, the J end lost 6 bases, and 17 bases lay between the germline ends. CDR1 is KGHDR and CDR2 is SFDVKD in the germline V gene. CDR3 residues: CATSPRWGLGNEQFF. The CDR3 DNA reads as TGTGCCACCAGTCCCAGGTGGGGTCTGGGCAATGAGCAGTTCTTC.

This clonotype was counted a few times. The J gene is TRBJ2-5, the V gene TRBV4-3; TRBD2 is a possible D gene (5 bases). CDR1 is LGHNA, CDR2 YSLEER, per germline. The CDR3 runs to 15 residues. V gave up 1 base and J gave up 5 bases, with 14 bases separating them. The CDR3 sequence is CASSQASSSGETQYF. The DNA for the CDR3 is TGCGCCAGCAGCCAAGCGTCCTCGAGCGGCGAGACCCAGTACTTC.

The J gene is TRBJ2-3, the V gene TRBV9; 15 bases align to TRBD2. The CDR3 runs to 20 residues. V lost 4 bases and J lost 1; bases outside the gene matches: 13. CDR1 is SGDLS, CDR2 YYNGEE, per germline. DNA for the CDR3: TGTGCCAGCAGCCCCATCCTCGGACTAGCGGGGGGGGAGGGCACAGATACGCAGTATTTT. It specifies CASSPILGLAGGEGTDTQYF.

This clonotype was seen ten or more times. V and J are TRBV29-1 and TRBJ2-2, with 9 bases aligning to TRBD1. CDR1 is SQVTM and CDR2 is ANQGSEA in the germline V gene. The CDR3 runs to 13 residues. The V and J ends lost 5 bases and 5 bases, in that order; junction bases with no gene match: 3. The CDR3 DNA sequence: TGCAGCGTTCTAGGACAGGGGACCGGGGAGCTGTTTTTT. Protein sequence: CSVLGQGTGELFF.